The sequence of this T cell receptor (beta chain) was determined in a study of OX40 agonist ivuxolimab in advanced cancers. Study overall: There were three patients with partial responses, one having hepatocellular carcinoma and two cutaneous melanoma.

In its sample, this clone was seen once. Germline V gives CDR1 LNHNV, CDR2 YYDKDF (reference sequence). V was trimmed by 0 bases and J by 4 bases, leaving 12 bases between them. The CDR3 contains 15 residues. Sequenced by immunoSEQ multiplex PCR; TCRdb stores in-frame clones only, minus some. The data hold 70,000 to 85,000 clones, with roughly 94% observed a single time. This material consisted of CD4+ or CD8+ T cells sorted from blood, taken in a trial of the OX40 agonist ivuxolimab. This TCR derives from an adult with an advanced solid tumor such as melanoma, head and neck, liver or kidney cancer. This chain connects TRBV15 to TRBJ1-1, with D possibly being TRBD1 (5 bases). CDR3 residues: CATSRDSLRGTEAFF. The CDR3 nucleotides read TGTGCCACCAGCAGAGATTCCCTGAGGGGCACTGAAGCTTTCTTT.